This T cell receptor (beta chain) was sequenced during a study of shared clonotypes between healthy human individuals. Using immunoSEQ multiplex PCR, the repertoire was profiled, and TCRdb retains in-frame clones only, with some absent. The sample contains 650,000 to 800,000 clones, 72% of which appear only once. The sample holds one count of this clone. Germline assignment: CDR1 MGHRA and CDR2 YSYEKL. This CDR3 contains 17 residues. Unmatched junction bases numbered 5, after V lost 3 bases and J lost 0 bases. Source material: memory CD4+ T cells sorted from blood. This sample's subset: CD45RA-negative fraction. J is TRBJ2-4 and V is TRBV4-1, with TRBD2 matching over 10 bases. This TCR was sampled from a woman aged 30 to 39 in good health. The CDR3 coding sequence is TGCGCCAGCAGCCAGCCCCTAGCGGGGGAAGCCAAAAACATTCAGTACTTC. As protein: CASSQPLAGEAKNIQYF.